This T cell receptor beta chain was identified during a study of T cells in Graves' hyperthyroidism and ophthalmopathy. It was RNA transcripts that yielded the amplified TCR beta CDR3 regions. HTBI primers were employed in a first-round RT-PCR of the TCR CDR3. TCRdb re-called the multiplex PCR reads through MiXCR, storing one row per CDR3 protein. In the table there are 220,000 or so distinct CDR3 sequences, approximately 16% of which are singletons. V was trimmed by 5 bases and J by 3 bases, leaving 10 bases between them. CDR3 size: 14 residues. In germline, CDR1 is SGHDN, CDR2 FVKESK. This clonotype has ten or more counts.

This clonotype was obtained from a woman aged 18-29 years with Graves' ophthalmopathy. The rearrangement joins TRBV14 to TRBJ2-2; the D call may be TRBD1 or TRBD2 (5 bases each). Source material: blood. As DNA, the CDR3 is TGTGCCAGCAGCGCCCGGGACCACACCGGGGAGCTGTTTTTT. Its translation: CASSARDHTGELFF. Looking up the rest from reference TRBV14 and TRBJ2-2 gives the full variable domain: EAGVTQFPSHSVIEKGQTVTLRCDPISGHDNLYWYRRVMGKEIKFLLHFVKESKQDESGMPNNRFLAERTGGTYSTLKVQPAELEDSGVYFCASSARDHTGELFFGEGSRLTVL.